This T cell receptor beta chain was sequenced in a study of CD8 T cells in ankylosing spondylitis. Of note for this clonotype: Antigen unknown.

V dropped 7 bases and J dropped 4 bases, with 12 bases sitting between them. CDR3 length equals 12 residues. Germline lookup yields CDR1 DFQATT and CDR2 SNEGSKA (reference sequence). Findings of the study overall: Matched ankylosing spondylitis synovial fluid reportedly showed significant enrichment of disease-linked clones. Characteristic of ankylosing spondylitis blood, it appeared, was a TCR beta motif comprising about eight highly homologous variants.

TCRdb called the 5' RACE reads again in MiXCR, with one record for every CDR3 protein. The table includes 400,000 to 450,000 distinct CDR3 sequences, over 15% detected once. The sequence was collected from a male donor with ankylosing spondylitis. Specimen: blood, either unsorted or a sorted T cell fraction (not recorded which). The chain joins TRBV20-1 to TRBJ2-3; unclear D gene. CDR3 nucleotide sequence: TGCAGTGGGAGAAGAGGTTCAGATACGCAGTATTTT. This translates into CSGRRGSDTQYF.